These T cell receptor beta chains were read from a single sample in a study of blood T cell repertoires in COVID-19. Clones were read by immunoSEQ multiplex PCR, and TCRdb kept only the in-frame ones, dropping some. The table lists under 200,000 clones, 70% to 90% of them singletons. Sequencing input: peripheral blood. These receptors were collected from a man aged 55 to 69 with active or convalescent COVID-19. CDR3s include the opening cysteine and the closing phenylalanine or tryptophan. D genes are given only for firm matches. Clone size is shown for a subset of rows, as once, few, many or a class of expanded clone.

TRBJ2-3	.	.	TRBV6-5	CASSYTTDTDTQYF	TGTGCCAGCAGTTACACGACAGACACAGATACGCAGTATTTT
TRBJ2-2	.	TRBD2	TRBV7-6	CASSLVRAGALTGELFF	TGTGCCAGCAGCTTAGTCAGAGCGGGGGCTTTAACCGGGGAGCTGTTTTTT
TRBJ1-2	.	TRBD1	TRBV19	CASSPQDREHYGYTF	TGTGCCAGTAGTCCCCAAGACAGGGAGCACTATGGCTACACCTTC
TRBJ2-1	.	TRBD2	TRBV7-8	CASSPRAVSGGNNEQFF	TGTGCCAGCAGCCCTAGAGCAGTTAGCGGGGGCAACAATGAGCAGTTCTTC
TRBJ1-2	.	.	TRBV28	CASSLSMRGYTF	TGTGCCAGCAGTTTGAGTATGCGCGGCTACACCTTC
TRBJ1-1	.	TRBD1	TRBV11-2	CASSSPGQRLTEAFF	TGTGCCAGCAGCTCCCCGGGACAGCGGTTAACTGAAGCTTTCTTT
TRBJ2-5	.	.	TRBV5-1	CASSPDRRLRETQYF	TGCGCCAGCAGCCCCGACAGAAGGCTCAGGGAGACCCAGTACTTC
TRBJ1-2	.	.	TRBV11-2	CASSSWRLGLNPYGYTF	TGTGCCAGCAGCTCTTGGAGGCTGGGGTTGAATCCCTATGGCTACACCTTC
TRBJ1-5	.	TRBD1	TRBV6-1	CASSEYQGQGSQPQHF	TGTGCCAGCAGTGAATACCAGGGACAGGGAAGTCAGCCCCAGCATTTT
TRBJ1-5	few	.	TRBV6-1	CASSEARVGQPQHF	TGTGCCAGCAGTGAAGCGCGGGTGGGTCAGCCCCAGCATTTT
TRBJ2-1	once	TRBD1	TRBV5-1	CASSLVQGPYNEQFF	TGCGCCAGCAGCTTGGTACAGGGGCCCTACAATGAGCAGTTCTTC
TRBJ1-1	few	.	TRBV29-1	CSVSGAGGTEAFF	TGCAGCGTAAGTGGGGCGGGGGGAACTGAAGCTTTCTTT
TRBJ1-2	.	TRBD1	TRBV28	CASSSTGGSYGYTF	TGTGCCAGCAGTTCGACAGGGGGAAGCTATGGCTACACCTTC
TRBJ1-4	once	TRBD1	TRBV5-6	CASSTGVLEEKLFF	TGTGCCAGCAGCACAGGGGTGTTAGAAGAAAAACTGTTTTTT
TRBJ2-5	.	.	TRBV11-3	CASSLLGQETQYF	TGTGCCAGCAGCTTACTGGGGCAGGAGACCCAGTACTTC
TRBJ2-2	.	.	TRBV7-7	CASSFAGSNTGELFF	TGTGCCAGCAGCTTTGCGGGATCGAACACCGGGGAGCTGTTTTTT
TRBJ2-7	.	.	TRBV3-1/TRBV3-2	CASSQFGEEQYF	TGTGCCAGCAGCCAATTTGGAGAAGAGCAGTACTTC
TRBJ2-5	.	TRBD1	TRBV6-1	CASSERTGGEETQYF	TGTGCCAGCAGTGAACGGACAGGGGGCGAGGAGACCCAGTACTTC
TRBJ2-2	.	.	TRBV2	CASSEWEANTGELFF	TGTGCCAGCAGTGAATGGGAGGCGAACACCGGGGAGCTGTTTTTT
TRBJ1-2	.	.	TRBV19	CASSIRGAGDGGYTF	TGTGCCAGTAGTATCCGGGGGGCAGGTGATGGTGGCTACACCTTC
TRBJ2-1	.	.	TRBV5-6	CASSLRSPHQFF	TGTGCCAGCAGCTTACGTAGCCCCCATCAGTTCTTC
TRBJ1-1	.	.	TRBV4-1	CASSQESQFSEAFF	TGCGCCAGCAGCCAAGAGTCCCAGTTCTCTGAAGCTTTCTTT
TRBJ2-3	.	TRBD1	TRBV11-2	CASSFGQGTDTQYF	TGTGCCAGCAGCTTCGGACAGGGAACAGATACGCAGTATTTT
TRBJ2-1	once	TRBD2	TRBV3-1/TRBV3-2	CASSPLAGVGNEQFF	TGTGCCAGCTCTCCACTAGCGGGGGTCGGGAATGAGCAGTTCTTC
TRBJ2-4	.	TRBD1	TRBV10-3	CAISETGQNIQYF	TGTGCCATCAGTGAGACGGGACAGAACATTCAGTACTTC
TRBJ2-7	.	.	TRBV2	CASRLDSYEQYF	TGTGCCAGCCGTCTGGACAGCTACGAGCAGTACTTC
TRBJ2-2	once	TRBD2	TRBV24-1	CATSDAGTSGNTGELFF	TGTGCCACCAGTGATGCCGGGACTAGCGGAAACACCGGGGAGCTGTTTTTT
TRBJ1-2	.	.	TRBV5-4	CASSQVRGTGGYTF	TGTGCCAGCAGCCAAGTACGGGGAACGGGGGGCTACACCTTC
TRBJ2-2	.	TRBD2	TRBV7-3	CASSFASGVPGELFF	TGTGCCAGCAGCTTTGCTAGCGGGGTTCCCGGGGAGCTGTTTTTT
TRBJ2-2	.	.	TRBV5-1	CASSLAVSTGELFF	TGCGCCAGCAGCTTGGCCGTATCCACCGGGGAGCTGTTTTTT
TRBJ1-1	few	TRBD1	TRBV29-1	CSGGDRPNTEAFF	TGCAGCGGGGGGGACAGGCCGAACACTGAAGCTTTCTTT
TRBJ1-4	.	TRBD1	TRBV29-1	CSTQQGEEKLFF	TGCAGCACCCAACAGGGGGAGGAAAAACTGTTTTTT